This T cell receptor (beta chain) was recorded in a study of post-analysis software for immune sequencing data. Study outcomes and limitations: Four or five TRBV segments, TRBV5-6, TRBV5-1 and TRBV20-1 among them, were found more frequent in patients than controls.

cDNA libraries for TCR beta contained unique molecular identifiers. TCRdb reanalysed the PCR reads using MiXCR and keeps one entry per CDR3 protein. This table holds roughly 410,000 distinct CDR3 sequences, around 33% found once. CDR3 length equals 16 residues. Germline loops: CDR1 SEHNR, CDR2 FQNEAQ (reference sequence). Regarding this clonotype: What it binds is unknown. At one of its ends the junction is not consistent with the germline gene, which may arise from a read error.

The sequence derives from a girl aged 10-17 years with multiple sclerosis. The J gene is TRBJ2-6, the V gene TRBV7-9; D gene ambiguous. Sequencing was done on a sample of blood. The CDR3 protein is CAGSSIKGGGANVLTF. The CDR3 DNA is TGTGCCGGCAGCTCTATAAAGGGCGGTGGGGCCAACGTCCTGACTTTC.